Described below is a single TCR beta chain sequence and its context. Antigen specificity is unknown. These data come from a study of a mutant IDH1 vaccine in newly diagnosed glioma. Study details: Prior therapy was radiotherapy, temozolomide, or both; most received both. Whole-study results and caveats: Any relationship between pseudoprogression and changes in top peripheral T cell clonotypes seemed absent. Of all patients, around 94% showed vaccine-induced immune responses.

As to time point: week 5, during vaccination. The investigators gave 300 ug of mutant IDH1 20-mer peptide in each vaccine dose, together with topical imiquimod. This CDR3 region has 11 residues. Germline V gene data show CDR1 as GTSNPN and CDR2 as SVGIG (reference sequence). Measured with immunoSEQ multiplex PCR; TCRdb has only the in-frame clones, and not every one. The sample records tens of thousands of clones, 70% to 85% being singletons. The clonotype originates from a man aged 25-45 years with glioma. The chain links TRBV30 to TRBJ2-1; TRBD2 agrees at 7 bases. Here the sequenced sample was PBMCs, taken from a glioma patient whose treatment included an IDH1 peptide vaccine. The CDR3 DNA is TGTGCAAGCGGGGTTTACAATGAGCAGTTCTTC. Its protein product is CASGVYNEQFF.